This T cell receptor beta chain was sequenced in a study of shared clonotypes between healthy human individuals. Study outcomes and limitations: Few donors restricted represented genetic and exposure-history diversity. Naive subsets generally had larger estimated richness than memory subsets. What rarefaction showed was incomplete sorted-subset sequencing despite large depth.

The DNA input per sorted-subset replicate PCR was 150 to 200 ng, corresponding to some 27,000 T cell genomes. Generated by immunoSEQ multiplex PCR, the TCRdb table keeps only in-frame clones and is missing some. The data contain approximately 87,000 clones, under 65% of them singletons. This clone was seen only a few times. Its antigen is not known. This CDR3 has 15 amino acids. Trimming removed 0 bases from V and 0 bases from J, with 7 bases in between. Germline CDR1 SGDLS, CDR2 YYNGEE. Sequencing used memory CD8+ T cells sorted from blood. Indicated subset: CD45RO+ cells pooled with CCR7-negative TemRA cells. The TCR originated in a man aged 30 to 45 in good health. The V gene is TRBV9, the J gene TRBJ2-1; D unresolved. CDR3 residues: CASSVGGTSYNEQFF. CDR3 DNA sequence: TGTGCCAGCAGCGTAGGAGGTACCTCCTACAATGAGCAGTTCTTC.